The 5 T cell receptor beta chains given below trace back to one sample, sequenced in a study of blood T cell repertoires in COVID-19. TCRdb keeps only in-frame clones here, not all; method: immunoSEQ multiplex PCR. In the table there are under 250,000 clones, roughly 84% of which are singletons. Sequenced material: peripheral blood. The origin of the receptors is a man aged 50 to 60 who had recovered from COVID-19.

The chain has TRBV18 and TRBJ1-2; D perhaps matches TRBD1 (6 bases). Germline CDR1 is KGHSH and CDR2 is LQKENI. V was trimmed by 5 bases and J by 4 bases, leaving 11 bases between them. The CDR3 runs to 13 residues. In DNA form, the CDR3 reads TGTGCCAGCTCATCTCAGGACAGCTATGGCTACACCTTC. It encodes CASSSQDSYGYTF.

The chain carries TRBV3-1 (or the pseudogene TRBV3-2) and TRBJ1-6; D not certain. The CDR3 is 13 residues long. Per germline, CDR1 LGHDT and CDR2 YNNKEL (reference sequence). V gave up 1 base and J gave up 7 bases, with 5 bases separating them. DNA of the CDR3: TGTGCCAGCAGCCAAGTGCGAAATTCACCCCTCCACTTT. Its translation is CASSQVRNSPLHF.

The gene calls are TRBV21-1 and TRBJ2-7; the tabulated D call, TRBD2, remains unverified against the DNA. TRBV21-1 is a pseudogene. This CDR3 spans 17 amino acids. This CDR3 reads CASSKGRLAGSSYEQYF. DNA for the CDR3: TGTGCCAGCAGCAAAGGCCGACTAGCGGGTTCCTCCTACGAGCAGTACTTC.

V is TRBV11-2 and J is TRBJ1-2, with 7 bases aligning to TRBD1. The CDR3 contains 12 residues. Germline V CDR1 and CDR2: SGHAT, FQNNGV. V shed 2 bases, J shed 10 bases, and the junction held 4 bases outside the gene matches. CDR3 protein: CASSLTGAAYTF. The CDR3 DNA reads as TGTGCCAGCAGCTTAACAGGGGCCGCCTACACCTTC.

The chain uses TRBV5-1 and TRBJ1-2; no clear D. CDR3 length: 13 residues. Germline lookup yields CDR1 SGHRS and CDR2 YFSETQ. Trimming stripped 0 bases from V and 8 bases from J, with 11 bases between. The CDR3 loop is CASSLAGKDGYTF. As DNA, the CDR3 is TGCGCCAGCAGCTTGGCGGGGAAGGACGGCTACACCTTC.